This T cell receptor beta chain stems from a study of cytomegalovirus exposure and HLA in healthy donors. The study, taken as a whole, reports: Most TCR sequences showed up rarely, but some public TCRs showed up in many donors. Other equally common chains were less clonally expanded than HLA-associated TCR beta chains, a later analysis showed. Common viral pathogens seemed to be connected with several of the most significant clusters, according to a later analysis.

Every donor was a healthy person donating bone marrow. Both 60 Vbeta primers and 13 Jbeta primers went into the PCR. Generated by immunoSEQ multiplex PCR, the TCRdb table keeps only in-frame clones and is missing some. The table has more than 200,000 clones, 75% to 80% seen once; the top ten hold about 2%. The count of this clone is one. The antigen is not known. This clonotype was obtained from a male donor in good health and CMV-seronegative. The sample taken for sequencing was PBMCs.

This CDR3 reads CASSYRDPIGSDTQYF. In nucleotides, the CDR3 is TGTGCCAGCAGCTACAGGGACCCAATCGGGTCAGATACGCAGTATTTT. The rearrangement joins TRBV11-2 to TRBJ2-3; D is perhaps TRBD1 (6 bases). V lost 4 bases and J lost 4, with 18 bases in between. The CDR3 length is 16 residues. Per the germline V gene, CDR1 is SGHAT and CDR2 is FQNNGV.